What follows is one T cell receptor beta chain and its context. Primed by a sample-barcoded 5' primer and a J-beta primer mix, a second PCR proceeded for 7 to 11 cycles. Each CDR3 protein gets one entry after TCRdb re-called the 5' RACE reads with MiXCR. The sample shows roughly 1,800,000 distinct CDR3 sequences, around half of them seen only once. The CDR3 totals 17 residues. Germline V gene lookup returns CDR1 SQVTM and CDR2 ANQGSEA. V gave up 3 bases and J gave up 2 bases; unmatched junction bases: 6. This sample stems from a study of blood T cells in healthy people across ages. The sequence came from a woman aged 40 to 49 in good health. V is TRBV29-1 and J is TRBJ2-1; 14 bases agree with TRBD2. The sequencing sample was made of blood. The CDR3 loop is CSVEGLAGAPPYNEQFF. CDR3 bases: TGCAGCGTTGAGGGACTAGCGGGGGCCCCCCCCTACAATGAGCAGTTCTTC.